Below are 26 T cell receptor beta chains sequenced from a single sample in a study of cytomegalovirus exposure and HLA in healthy donors. PCR employed 60 Vbeta and 13 Jbeta primers. Some clones are missing from TCRdb's copy, which holds only in-frame ones; the method was immunoSEQ multiplex PCR. This table has about 130,000 clones, approximately 80% appearing once. Sequencing used PBMCs. These receptor sequences come from a man between 18 and 29 years old in good health and CMV-seronegative.

The CDR3 DNA sequence: TGTGCCAGCCTCTCTACAGGGAATAATTCACCCCTCCACTTT. This codes for CASLSTGNNSPLHF. The genes are TRBV27 and TRBJ1-6; tentative D call: TRBD1 (6 bases). V was pared by 8 bases and J by 5 bases, with 13 bases between. The CDR3 runs to 14 residues. Looked up from germline, CDR1 is MNHEY and CDR2 is SMNVEV (reference sequence).

The DNA for the CDR3 is TGTGCCAGCAGCTTGGTCACCGTAGTTAATGAGCAGTTCTTC. Amino acid sequence: CASSLVTVVNEQFF. The rearrangement uses TRBV5-8 and TRBJ2-1; D is undetermined. This CDR3 contains 14 residues. CDR1 and CDR2 from the germline V gene are SGHTS and YDEGEE. V lost 0 bases and J 7 bases, leaving 11 bases between the germline ends.

The CDR3 loop reads CASSLARRDEQYF. The CDR3 DNA sequence: TGTGCCAGCAGCTTAGCCCGTCGAGACGAGCAGTACTTC. V and J are TRBV7-2 and TRBJ2-7; D gene unclear. V was shortened by 0 bases and J by 5 bases, with 8 bases between the two germline ends. The CDR3 has 13 residues. Germline V gives CDR1 SGHTA, CDR2 FQGNSA.

V usage is TRBV6-1 and J usage is TRBJ2-7, with 7 bases fitting TRBD1. Germline CDR1 and CDR2: MNHNS and SASEGT. Trimming at V came to 8 bases and at J to 1 base, leaving 5 bases not matched to a gene. This CDR3 is built from 13 residues. The CDR3 region is CASSGTASYEQYF. CDR3 DNA: TGTGCCAGCTCGGGGACAGCTTCCTACGAGCAGTACTTC.

This chain uses TRBV15 with TRBJ1-3; no firm D call. Trimming removed 4 bases at V and 7 bases at J, with 8 bases between. The germline CDR1 and CDR2 sequences are LNHNV and YYDKDF (reference sequence). The length of the CDR3 is 12 residues. As DNA, the CDR3 is TGTGCCACCAGCAATAGTAAGAACACCATATATTTT. Protein: CATSNSKNTIYF.

The V gene is TRBV30, the J gene TRBJ1-5; D may be TRBD1 (5 bases). The CDR3 runs to 13 residues. The V end lost 1 base, the J end lost 7 bases, and 11 bases lay between the germline ends. Looked up from germline, CDR1 is GTSNPN and CDR2 is SVGIG (reference sequence). CDR3 loop: CAWSAGGSQPQHF. CDR3 nucleotide sequence: TGTGCCTGGAGTGCCGGGGGTTCCCAGCCCCAGCATTTT.

The CDR3 region is CASSTSTLYEQYF. The CDR3 DNA sequence: TGTGCCAGCAGCACGTCGACACTTTACGAGCAGTACTTC. The V and J genes are TRBV5-4 and TRBJ2-7; D unresolved. The germline gives CDR1 SGHNT, CDR2 YYREEE (reference sequence). This CDR3 contains 13 residues. The V end lost 4 bases, the J end lost 4 bases, and 12 bases lay between the germline ends.

This clone was picked up one time. A read error may account for a junction end that differs from germline. The rearrangement uses TRBV11-2 and TRBJ2-4; D uncertain. CDR1 SGHAT and CDR2 FQNNGV come from the germline V gene. This CDR3 has 11 residues. This chain's CDR3 is CASSLTLSSNF. CDR3 in DNA: TGTGCCAGCAGCTTAACCCTAAGTAGCAACTTC.

V gene TRBV30 combines with J gene TRBJ1-5; TRBD1 might be the D (5 bases). Trimming pared 5 bases from V and 7 bases from J, leaving 18 bases between. The CDR3 is 14 amino acids. Germline CDR1 GTSNPN, CDR2 SVGIG (reference sequence). The CDR3 loop reads CAWSFGRAGQPQHF. The CDR3, as DNA: TGTGCCTGGTCATTCGGCAGGGCAGGGCAGCCCCAGCATTTT.

The chain couples TRBV5-6 to TRBJ2-5, with a possible D match to TRBD2 (6 bases). Looked up from germline, CDR1 is SGHDT and CDR2 is YYEEEE. The CDR3 runs 15 residues. The germline V and J ends were trimmed by 0 bases and 7 bases, with 16 bases remaining between them. In DNA form, the CDR3 reads TGTGCCAGCAGCTTGGCCGGCTGGGGGGTAGGGACCCAGTACTTC. This codes for CASSLAGWGVGTQYF.

The V gene is TRBV15, the J gene TRBJ2-1, with D unclear. Trimming took off 2 bases at V and 9 bases at J, with 20 bases between the two ends. The CDR3 is 16 amino acids. Germline V CDR1 and CDR2: LNHNV, YYDKDF (reference sequence). This chain's CDR3 is CATSRKSRGNWPEQFF. The CDR3 DNA reads as TGTGCCACCAGCAGAAAATCCAGAGGAAACTGGCCTGAGCAGTTCTTC.

The V call is TRBV15, the J call TRBJ1-5; 7 bases align to TRBD1. The germline CDR1 and CDR2 sequences are LNHNV and YYDKDF (reference sequence). This CDR3 has 16 amino acids. Losses at the gene ends were 0 bases for V and 7 bases for J; bases not matched to a gene: 9. CDR3 region: CATSRDGTAERQPQHF. CDR3 in DNA: TGTGCCACCAGCAGAGATGGGACAGCGGAACGACAGCCCCAGCATTTT.

This clone has just one count. This sequence joins TRBV19 and TRBJ1-6; possible D gene TRBD1, 5 bases. The CDR3 totals 14 residues. Germline V gene data show CDR1 as LNHDA and CDR2 as SQIVND (reference sequence). V was clipped by 6 bases and J by 5 bases, with 11 bases between them. CDR3 residues: CASRADTDNSPLHF. The DNA for the CDR3 is TGTGCCAGTAGGGCGGACACCGATAATTCACCCCTCCACTTT. Full variable domain (remainder filled in from reference TRBV19 and TRBJ1-6): DGGITQSPKYLFRKEGQNVTLSCEQNLNHDAMYWYRQDPGQGLRLIYYSQIVNDFQKGDIAEGYSVSREKKESFPLTVTSAQKNPTAFYLCASRADTDNSPLHFGNGTRLTVT.

V usage is TRBV30 and J usage is TRBJ1-2; D possibly corresponds to TRBD1 (5 bases). The V gene's germline CDR1 is GTSNPN and CDR2 SVGIG (reference sequence). The CDR3 sequence is 15 residues long. V shed 2 bases and J shed 4 bases, with 17 bases lying between them. This CDR3 reads CAWSSRQLSFYGYTF. The CDR3 bases are TGTGCCTGGAGTTCCCGACAGCTCAGTTTCTATGGCTACACCTTC.

This clone was counted between two and nine times. This chain joins TRBV27 and TRBJ1-1; D unresolved. Germline V gene data show CDR1 as MNHEY and CDR2 as SMNVEV (reference sequence). The CDR3 sequence is 13 residues long. The V and J ends lost 6 bases and 4 bases respectively, with 12 bases between them. The CDR3 is CASRISGFTEAFF. The DNA for the CDR3 is TGTGCCAGCAGGATATCAGGATTCACTGAAGCTTTCTTT.

The rearrangement uses TRBV27 and TRBJ2-2, with D perhaps matching TRBD1 or TRBD2 (7 bases each). The CDR3 length is 12 residues. The V end lost 10 bases, the J end lost 7 bases, and 13 bases lay between the germline ends. CDR1 and CDR2 (germline): MNHEY, SMNVEV (reference sequence). CDR3 in amino acids: CAIRGGYGELFF. The CDR3 DNA is TGTGCCATCAGGGGGGGTTACGGGGAGCTGTTTTTT.

With regard to this clone: A read error may produce the germline difference seen at one junction end. Within the sample, other DNA sequences also encode this same CDR3. J is TRBJ1-1 and V is TRBV2; D ambiguous. Germline V gene data show CDR1 as SNHLY and CDR2 as FYNNEI. The CDR3 totals 12 residues. CDR3 loop: CASSEPLSGRRF. CDR3 DNA: TGTGCCAGCAGTGAGCCCCTTTCGGGTCGTCGTTTT.

The V gene is TRBV11-2, the J gene TRBJ2-1; D is perhaps TRBD1 (5 bases). V shed 4 bases and J shed 7 bases, with 17 bases lying between them. CDR1 and CDR2 from the germline V gene are SGHAT and FQNNGV. The CDR3 is made up of 15 amino acids. CDR3 in amino acids: CASSSDKGAWNEQFF. CDR3 sequence (DNA): TGTGCCAGCAGCTCCGACAAAGGGGCATGGAATGAGCAGTTCTTC.

This chain links TRBV7-8 with TRBJ2-3; 11 bases map to TRBD2. Trimming cost V 5 bases and J 7 bases; bases outside gene matches: 5. Germline loops: CDR1 SGHVS, CDR2 FQNEAQ. This CDR3 has 14 amino acids. DNA of the CDR3: TGTGCCAGCAGCCCGGGGACTAGCGGCCATACGCAGTATTTT. This codes for CASSPGTSGHTQYF.

The chain links TRBV4-3 to TRBJ2-3; TRBD2 matches at 7 bases. The CDR3 is 15 amino acids. The J segment lost 2 bases and the V segment lost 2 bases, leaving 4 bases of the junction unmatched. CDR1 and CDR2 (germline): LGHNA, YSLEER. CDR3 bases: TGCGCCAGCAGCCAATCTCTAGCGGCCACAGATACGCAGTATTTT. This gives the protein CASSQSLAATDTQYF.

The V gene is TRBV10-3, the J gene TRBJ1-6; D may be TRBD1 (6 bases). V lost 6 bases and J lost 7, with 13 bases in between. The CDR3 runs 14 residues. Per germline, CDR1 ENHRY and CDR2 SYGVKD. The chain's CDR3 is CAIRDSSSNSPLHF. CDR3 in DNA: TGTGCCATCAGGGACAGCAGCTCCAATTCACCCCTCCACTTT.

This chain connects TRBV10-3 to TRBJ2-7, with 8 bases fitting TRBD1. The CDR3 consists of 15 residues. The germline CDR1 and CDR2 sequences are ENHRY and SYGVKD. The J segment lost 3 bases and the V segment lost 6 bases, leaving 10 bases of the junction unmatched. This chain's CDR3 is CAIRGGQGDFYEQYF. The CDR3 DNA reads TGTGCCATCAGGGGAGGACAGGGAGATTTCTACGAGCAGTACTTC.

J is TRBJ1-5 and V is TRBV6-4; maybe TRBD1 (6 bases). This CDR3 has 19 amino acids. Germline V gene lookup returns CDR1 MRHNA and CDR2 SNTAGT. Trimming removed 7 bases from V and 0 bases from J, with 25 bases in between. In DNA, the CDR3 is TGTGCCAGCACTCGAGTTTACCGGGACATGGAGCATAGCAATCAGCCCCAGCATTTT. It encodes CASTRVYRDMEHSNQPQHF.

This chain uses TRBV6-5 with TRBJ2-7; D gene ambiguous. Germline V CDR1 and CDR2: MNHEY, SVGAGI. Deletions cut 5 bases from V and 6 bases from J, with 14 bases between. This CDR3 comprises 13 residues. This CDR3 is CASSPNQAFEQYF. The CDR3, as DNA: TGTGCCAGCAGTCCTAACCAGGCGTTCGAGCAGTACTTC.

This chain joins TRBV7-9 and TRBJ2-7; tentatively, D is TRBD2 (6 bases). From germline, CDR1 is SEHNR and CDR2 FQNEAQ (reference sequence). Trimming removed 3 bases at V and 2 bases at J, with 17 bases between. CDR3 size: 16 residues. CDR3 amino acids: CASSFLSGPSPYEQYF. CDR3 nucleotides: TGTGCCAGCAGCTTCCTCAGCGGGCCTTCTCCCTACGAGCAGTACTTC.

In DNA, the CDR3 is TGCGCCAGCAGCTTGTCAGGGACAGAGACACAAGAGACCCAGTACTTC. It translates to CASSLSGTETQETQYF. The chain has TRBV5-1 and TRBJ2-5; 7 bases match TRBD1. The CDR3 extends over 16 amino acids. CDR1 is SGHRS, CDR2 YFSETQ, per germline. The trim removed 1 base at V and 2 bases at J, leaving 8 bases unmatched.